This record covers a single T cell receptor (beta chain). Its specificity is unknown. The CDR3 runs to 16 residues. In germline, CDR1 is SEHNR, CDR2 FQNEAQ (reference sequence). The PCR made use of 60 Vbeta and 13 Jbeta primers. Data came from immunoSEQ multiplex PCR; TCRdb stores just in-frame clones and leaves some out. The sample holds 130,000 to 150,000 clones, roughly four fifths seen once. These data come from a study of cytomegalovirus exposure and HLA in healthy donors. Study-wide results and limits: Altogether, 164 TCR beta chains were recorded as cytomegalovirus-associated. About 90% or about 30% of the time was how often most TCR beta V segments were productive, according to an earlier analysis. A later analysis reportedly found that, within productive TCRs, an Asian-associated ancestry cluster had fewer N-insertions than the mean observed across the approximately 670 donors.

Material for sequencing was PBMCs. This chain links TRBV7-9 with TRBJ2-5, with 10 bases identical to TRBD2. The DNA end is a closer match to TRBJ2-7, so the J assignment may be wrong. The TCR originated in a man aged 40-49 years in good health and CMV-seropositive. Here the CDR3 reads CASTVSSGSPPYEQYF. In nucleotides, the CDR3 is TGTGCCAGCACCGTATCTAGCGGGAGCCCCCCCTACGAGCAGTACTTC.